Listed below are T cell receptor beta chains from one sample, sequenced in a study of PD-1 blockade in classical Hodgkin lymphoma. The method was immunoSEQ multiplex PCR; TCRdb's version includes in-frame clones alone and lacks a portion of them. This table has approximately 23,000 clones, 90% to 95% appearing once. The material sequenced was CD4+ T cells from blood. All receptors come from a human donor with classical Hodgkin lymphoma. The CDR3 runs from the conserved cysteine through the conserved F or W. The D gene is left open where the match is weak. Size values are once, few and many counts, or a class for expanded clones, and some rows have none.

D | size | J | V | DNA | CDR3
. | . | TRBJ2-7 | TRBV27 | TGTGCCAGCAGTTTATCCGCCCGATCCTACGAGCAGTACTTC | CASSLSARSYEQYF
. | once | TRBJ1-2 | TRBV5-1 | TGCGCCAGCAGCCTGGGTTCAGGGACGATACGCTACACCTTC | CASSLGSGTIRYTF
TRBD1 | . | TRBJ2-7 | TRBV6-5 | TGTGCCAGCAACTCCGGGACAGGGCGATACGAGCAGTACTTC | CASNSGTGRYEQYF
TRBD2 | . | TRBJ2-1 | TRBV11-3 | TGTGCCAGCAGCTTAAGGACCGTGACTAGCGGGAGGGGTGAGCAGTTCTTC | CASSLRTVTSGRGEQFF
TRBD2 | . | TRBJ2-5 | TRBV7-8 | TGTGCCAGCAGCTTAGGGAGGACTAGCGGGAGACGAGAGACCCAGTACTTC | CASSLGRTSGRRETQYF
TRBD2 | . | TRBJ2-1 | TRBV2 | TGTGCCAGCAGTCCCGGACTAGCGGTAAATGAGCAGTTCTTC | CASSPGLAVNEQFF
. | . | TRBJ1-1 | TRBV5-1 | TGCGCCAGCAGCTGGGGGAGTGGCACTGAAGCTTTCTTT | CASSWGSGTEAFF
. | . | TRBJ2-5 | TRBV10-1 | TGCGCCAGCAGTGAGGAACAGGGACGGGAGACCCAGTACTTC | CASSEEQGRETQYF
TRBD1 | . | TRBJ1-1 | TRBV19 | TGTGCCAGTAGGTGGGCAGGGGGCACTGAAGCTTTCTTT | CASRWAGGTEAFF
TRBD1 | . | TRBJ2-3 | TRBV28 | TGTGCCAGCTTTGGGACAGGGAAGAAATCTGGGACAGATACGCAGTATTTT | CASFGTGKKSGTDTQYF
TRBD2 | once | TRBJ2-3 | TRBV6-6 | TGTGCCAGCAGTTACGGGGGGGAGCGGGATACGCAGTATTTT | CASSYGGERDTQYF
. | . | TRBJ2-3 | TRBV7-2 | TGTGCCAGCAGCTTTCAAATTACAGATACGCAGTATTTT | CASSFQITDTQYF
. | . | TRBJ1-4 | TRBV4-1 | TGCGCCAGCAGCCCCCCGGGGGGTTGGGGTGAAAAACTGTTTTTT | CASSPPGGWGEKLFF
. | . | TRBJ1-1 | TRBV30 | TGTGCCTGGAGCGCCCCTGGGGGGCTGATGAACACTGAAGCTTTCTTT | CAWSAPGGLMNTEAFF
TRBD1 | . | TRBJ2-7 | TRBV7-9 | TGTGCCAGCAGCTCGAGTGGGACAGGGTCCTCGTACGAGCAGTACTTC | CASSSSGTGSSYEQYF
TRBD1 | . | TRBJ2-5 | TRBV5-1 | TGCGCCAGCAGCTCGGGACAGATCCAAGAGACCCAGTACTTC | CASSSGQIQETQYF
. | . | TRBJ2-3 | TRBV27 | TGTGCCAGCAGTCTGAAACTAGTTACAGATACGCAGTATTTT | CASSLKLVTDTQYF
. | once | TRBJ1-6 | TRBV7-2 | TGTGCCAGCAGCTTTAGGCAGGGTAATTCACCCCTCCACTTT | CASSFRQGNSPLHF
. | . | TRBJ1-1 | TRBV2 | TGTGCCAGCAGTGAGATAACAGGGCTCCACACTGAAGCTTTCTTT | CASSEITGLHTEAFF
. | . | TRBJ2-1 | TRBV19 | TGTGCCAGTAGTATAACGGGTCAAGAGCTCTACAATGAGCAGTTCTTC | CASSITGQELYNEQFF
. | . | TRBJ1-1 | TRBV11-3 | TGTGCCAGCAGCCTATCACCCGGGCGGAACACTGAAGCTTTCTTT | CASSLSPGRNTEAFF
. | . | TRBJ1-2 | TRBV28 | TGTGCCAGCAGTGCAGTTAACTATGGCTACACCTTC | CASSAVNYGYTF
. | . | TRBJ1-2 | TRBV10-3 | TGTGCCATCAGTGAGTCAGCAAGCTATGGCTACACCTTC | CAISESASYGYTF
TRBD2 | . | TRBJ2-5 | TRBV9 | TGTGCCAGCAGCACAGGACTAGCGGGGGAAGAGACCCAGTACTTC | CASSTGLAGEETQYF
. | . | TRBJ2-3 | TRBV4-1 | TGCGCCAGCAGCCCGAATGACAGATTTAGCACAGATACGCAGTATTTT | CASSPNDRFSTDTQYF
TRBD2 | . | TRBJ2-1 | TRBV4-1 | TGCGCCAGCACATTCACGAGACTAGCGACCCACAATGAGCAGTTCTTC | CASTFTRLATHNEQFF
. | . | TRBJ1-1 | TRBV19 | TGTGCCAGTAGTACCCGTTCCGTGGGGGGAGGAAGGCTCTTT | CASSTRSVGGGRLF
TRBD1 | . | TRBJ2-3 | TRBV5-1 | TGCGCCAGCGCCCCCCAGGGGGCGAACACAGATACGCAGTATTTT | CASAPQGANTDTQYF
. | . | TRBJ1-1 | TRBV5-1 | TGCGCCAGCAGCCCCGGGGGGACGGATAAAGGGTGGAGCACTGAAGCTTTCTTT | CASSPGGTDKGWSTEAFF
. | . | TRBJ2-1 | TRBV28 | TGTGCCAGCAGTTCACAACCGAGAGGGAGTGAGCAGTTCTTC | CASSSQPRGSEQFF
TRBD1 | . | TRBJ1-2 | TRBV7-8 | TGTGCCAGCAGCTTAGTTGGACAGGGAAGCTATGGCTACACCTTC | CASSLVGQGSYGYTF
. | . | TRBJ2-2 | TRBV11-3 | TGTGCCAGCAGCCCTCCCCGAGGAGACACCGGGGAGCTGTTTTTT | CASSPPRGDTGELFF
. | . | TRBJ2-2 | TRBV5-1 | TGCGCCAGCAGCGCAACCGGGACGGGTAACACCGGGGAGCTGTTTTTT | CASSATGTGNTGELFF
. | . | TRBJ1-4 | TRBV4-3 | TGCGCCAGCAGCCGAGACGGAGTGGGGAGGGAAAAACTGTTTTTT | CASSRDGVGREKLFF
TRBD1 | . | TRBJ1-2 | TRBV19 | TGTGCCAGTAGTACCACAGGGGGCTATGGCTACACCTTC | CASSTTGGYGYTF
. | . | TRBJ1-4 | TRBV6-1 | TGTGCCAGCAGTGAAAGGGAAAAACTGTTTTTT | CASSEREKLFF
. | . | TRBJ1-1 | TRBV7-9 | TGTGCCAGCAGTCTAGGGGCCACTGAAGCTTTCTTT | CASSLGATEAFF
. | . | TRBJ2-1 | TRBV5-4 | TGTGCCAGCAGCTTGAGGCGGGGTGGAATGGGTAATGAGCAGTTCTTC | CASSLRRGGMGNEQFF
TRBD1 | once | TRBJ2-5 | TRBV5-5 | TGTGCCAGCAGCCTTTGGACAGGTGTAAGGCAAGAGACCCAGTACTTC | CASSLWTGVRQETQYF
. | . | TRBJ1-5 | TRBV28 | TGTGCCAGCAGCCGCTCCCGGGGGTCCTTCAATCAGCCCCAGCATTTT | CASSRSRGSFNQPQHF
. | once | TRBJ1-1 | TRBV14 | TGTGCCAGCAGCCAAGGGGAGATAATGAACACTGAAGCTTTCTTT | CASSQGEIMNTEAFF
. | . | TRBJ1-6 | TRBV5-1 | TGCGCCAGCAGCTTTGGACAGACCGATTCACCCCTCCACTTT | CASSFGQTDSPLHF
. | . | TRBJ2-2 | TRBV27 | TGTGCCAGCAGGTTGTGGGGCGGCCCCGGGGAGCTGTTTTTT | CASRLWGGPGELFF
. | . | TRBJ2-3 | TRBV19 | TGTGCCACCATCCGGTCTGTTACTAGCACAGATACGCAGTATTTT | CATIRSVTSTDTQYF
. | . | TRBJ1-5 | TRBV30 | TGTGCCTGGAGTCCCGACAGTAGGAGAGGTAGCAATCAGCCCCAGCATTTT | CAWSPDSRRGSNQPQHF
. | . | TRBJ1-4 | TRBV5-5 | TGTGCCAGCAGCTTCACCGCACAGGTGGAAAAACTGTTTTTT | CASSFTAQVEKLFF
. | . | TRBJ2-7 | TRBV21-1 | TGTGCCAGCAGCATACGCCGGCTCGGGGGTAACTACGAGCAGTACTTC | CASSIRRLGGNYEQYF
. | . | TRBJ2-7 | TRBV28 | TGTGCCAGCAGTTTACTTGGCCAGGGTAGCTCCTACGAGCAGTACTTC | CASSLLGQGSSYEQYF
TRBD1 | . | TRBJ2-2 | TRBV7-3 | TGTGCCAGCAGTTCACAGGGGGATACCGGGGAGCTGTTTTTT | CASSSQGDTGELFF
TRBD2 | . | TRBJ2-3 | TRBV9 | TGTGCCAGCAGCGTAGGCGGGGGGGCCCCAGATACGCAGTATTTT | CASSVGGGAPDTQYF
. | . | TRBJ2-7 | TRBV18 | TGTGCCAGCTCACCACGTCGAACAGACTACGAGCAGTACTTC | CASSPRRTDYEQYF
. | . | TRBJ1-1 | TRBV5-1 | TGCGCCAGCAGCTTGGACAGCTGGAACACTGAAGCTTTCTTT | CASSLDSWNTEAFF
TRBD1 | . | TRBJ2-7 | TRBV6-1 | TGTGCCAGCAGTCCCCGGGACAGGGGGACCTACGAGCAGTACTTC | CASSPRDRGTYEQYF
TRBD1 | few | TRBJ2-2 | TRBV15 | TGTGCCACCAGCAGCCGACAGGGCCGGGAGCTGTTTTTT | CATSSRQGRELFF
TRBD2 | . | TRBJ2-1 | TRBV9 | TGTGCCAGCAGCGTATCCACTAGCGACGCGCAGTTCTTC | CASSVSTSDAQFF
. | . | TRBJ2-7 | TRBV7-8 | TGTGCCAGCAGCCACAATCGGGCCTACGAGCAGTACTTC | CASSHNRAYEQYF
. | . | TRBJ1-5 | TRBV21-1 | TGTGCCAGCAGCAAAATCGTTCTTTCTGGTCAGCCCCAGCATTTT | CASSKIVLSGQPQHF
TRBD1 | . | TRBJ1-1 | TRBV7-2 | TGTGCCAGCAGCACCCCGACGACTACCGGGACAGGGGGCACTGAAGCTTTCTTT | CASSTPTTTGTGGTEAFF
. | . | TRBJ1-5 | TRBV6-1 | TGTGCCAGCAGTGAAGCGCTTCGGGGATTCCAGCCCCAGCATTTT | CASSEALRGFQPQHF
TRBD1 | . | TRBJ1-5 | TRBV28 | TGTGCCAGCAGGACAGGGCCCGGCAATCAGCCCCAGCATTTT | CASRTGPGNQPQHF